This TCR beta chain was sequenced during a study of blood T cell repertoires in COVID-19. Study-wide background: Both acute and convalescent COVID-19 samples were obtained from the United States, Italy and Spain.

Study processing details: Counts of nucleated cells, estimated from reference gene primer amplification, were obtained. The data were produced by immunoSEQ multiplex PCR, yet TCRdb's version contains in-frame clones alone and is incomplete. That table furnishes V, J and clone size, whereas the DNA furnished D and trimming. The repertoire holds under 95,000 clones, roughly 86% seen once, with 1.2% in the top ten. CDR3 length: 13 amino acids. V was clipped by 4 bases and J by 5 bases, with 8 bases between them. In germline, CDR1 is MRHNA, CDR2 SNTAGT. This chain links TRBV6-4 with TRBJ2-2, with D unresolved. Sequences were obtained from peripheral blood. The TCR originated in an elderly woman with acute or convalescent COVID-19. DNA of the CDR3: TGTGCCAGCAGTGGAACATATACCGGGGAGCTGTTTTTT. It encodes CASSGTYTGELFF.